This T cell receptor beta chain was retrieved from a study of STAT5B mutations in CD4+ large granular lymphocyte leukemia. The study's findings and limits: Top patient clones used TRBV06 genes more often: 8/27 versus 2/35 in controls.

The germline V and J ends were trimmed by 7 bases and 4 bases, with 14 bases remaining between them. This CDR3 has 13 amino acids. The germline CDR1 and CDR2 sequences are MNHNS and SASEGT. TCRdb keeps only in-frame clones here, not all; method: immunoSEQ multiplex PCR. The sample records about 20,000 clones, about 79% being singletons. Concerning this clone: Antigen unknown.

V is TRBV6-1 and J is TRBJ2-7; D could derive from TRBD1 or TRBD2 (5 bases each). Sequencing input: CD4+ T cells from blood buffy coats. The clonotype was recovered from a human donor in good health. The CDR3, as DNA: TGTGCCAGCACGGTGAGGGGCCCATACGAGCAGTACTTC. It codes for CASTVRGPYEQYF.